Reported below is one TCR beta chain. Its antigen is unidentified. The data derive from a study of T-cell memory formation after mild COVID-19. Study-level background: TCR clusters mostly belonged to single donors.

Study findings and constraints: A second wave expanding day 15 to 37 was CD4+-biased; contracting clones were balanced. Within pre-infection memory, some responding clones were found, suggesting cross-reactive memory joined. Among contracting clones, CD4+ were mainly CM/EM and CD8+ enriched in EMRA.

V lost 6 bases, J lost 0 bases, and 14 bases lay in between. The CDR3 sequence is 14 residues long. Per the germline V gene, CDR1 is SQVTM and CDR2 is ANQGSEA. Each CDR3 protein is one row after TCRdb ran MiXCR on the 5' RACE reads. The sample contains 550,000 to 600,000 distinct CDR3 sequences, about 18% of which appear only once. The V gene is TRBV29-1, the J gene TRBJ2-5; D may be TRBD1 (6 bases). This TCR was sampled from an adult woman who had mild COVID-19 (a few samples of this study predate the infection). Cell type and time point are not known. Source material: PBMCs or a T cell subset sorted from them (not recorded which). The CDR3 here is CSVADSPYQETQYF. The CDR3, as DNA: TGCAGCGTGGCGGACAGCCCGTACCAAGAGACCCAGTACTTC.